Here is one T cell receptor beta chain with its context. This sample stems from a study of cytomegalovirus exposure and HLA in healthy donors. Amplification used 60 Vbeta primers and 13 Jbeta primers. Some clones are missing from TCRdb's copy, which holds only in-frame ones; the method was immunoSEQ multiplex PCR. This table holds roughly 180,000 clones, 77% found once. V lost 4 bases, J lost 2 bases, and 15 bases lay in between. Per the germline V gene, CDR1 is SGHTA and CDR2 is FQGNSA. The CDR3 runs to 15 residues. J is TRBJ2-7 and V is TRBV7-2; D is perhaps TRBD2 (6 bases). This TCR came from a young woman in good health and CMV-seropositive. Material: PBMCs. CDR3 loop: CASSYPGLPPYEQYF. The CDR3 nucleotides are TGTGCCAGCAGCTACCCGGGACTGCCCCCCTACGAGCAGTACTTC.